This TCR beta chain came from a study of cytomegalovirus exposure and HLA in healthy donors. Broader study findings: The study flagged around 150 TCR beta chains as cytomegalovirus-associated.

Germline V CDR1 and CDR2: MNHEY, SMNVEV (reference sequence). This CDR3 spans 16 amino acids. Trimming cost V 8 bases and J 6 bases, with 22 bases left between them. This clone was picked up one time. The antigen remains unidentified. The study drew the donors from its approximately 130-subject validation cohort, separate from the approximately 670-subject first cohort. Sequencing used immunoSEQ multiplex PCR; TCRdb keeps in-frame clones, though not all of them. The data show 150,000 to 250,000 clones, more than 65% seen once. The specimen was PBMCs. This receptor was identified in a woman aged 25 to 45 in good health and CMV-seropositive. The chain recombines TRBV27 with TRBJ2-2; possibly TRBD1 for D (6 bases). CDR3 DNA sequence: TGTGCCAGCTCGGGACAAGGGGCGGGTATTGCCGGGGAGCTGTTTTTT. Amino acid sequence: CASSGQGAGIAGELFF.